The clone carrying this T cell receptor beta chain was picked up many times. Its antigen is as yet unknown. This specimen comes from a study of T-cell reconstitution after alpha-beta-depleted transplantation in children. Findings of the study overall: After transplant, at about two months, alpha-beta T cells were reportedly derived from several hundred expanded graft clones. TCRbeta diversity was high at day 60 in some patients (a result of surviving recipient T cells and thymic progenitors). A year had passed since transplant, and T-cell counts and diversity by then came mostly from newly produced T cells.

The library targeted TCRbeta and was prepared with unique molecular identifiers. TCRdb processed the PCR reads anew with MiXCR; each CDR3 protein has one entry. Counted here are fewer than 350,000 distinct CDR3 sequences, over 7% occurring once; the ten biggest clones make up approximately 9.6%. Here the sequenced sample was peripheral blood, taken 360 days after TCRalphabeta/CD19-depleted stem cell transplant. The TCR sequence derives from a female patient aged 2 to 10 who had a stem cell transplant for Fanconi anemia, so the T cells may come from the graft donor.

The CDR3 spells CSGSRGRGLKSYEQYF. The CDR3 DNA follows: TGCAGTGGGAGTAGAGGAAGGGGCCTTAAAAGTTACGAGCAGTACTTC. V usage is TRBV20-1 and J usage is TRBJ2-7; maybe TRBD1 (5 bases). This CDR3 region has 16 residues. Germline CDR1 is DFQATT and CDR2 is SNEGSKA (reference sequence). Trimming took 7 bases from V and 4 from J, leaving 26 bases between them.